The present entry profiles one T cell receptor (beta chain) with its context. Sequenced by immunoSEQ multiplex PCR; TCRdb stores in-frame clones only, minus some. The sample has about 150,000 clones; roughly 80% are singletons. Seattle's enrolled individuals joined amid active infection and were then monitored longitudinally. The record originates from a study of blood T cell repertoires in COVID-19. About the research overall: Both acute and convalescent COVID-19 samples were obtained from the United States, Italy and Spain. Nucleic acid was either cDNA or gDNA, and it came from T cells, B-cell-depleted T cells, or PBMCs.

Trimming took off 0 bases at V and 2 bases at J, with 7 bases between the two ends. Germline CDR1 and CDR2: SGHRS and YFSETQ. CDR3 size: 14 residues. The sequence was obtained from a woman between 55 and 75 years old with COVID-19, enrolled during active disease. This chain connects TRBV5-1 to TRBJ2-3, with D possibly TRBD1 on 6 matching bases. Sequencing input: peripheral blood. CDR3 sequence (DNA): TGCGCCAGCAGCTTGGGGACAGCCACAGATACGCAGTATTTT. Encoded protein: CASSLGTATDTQYF.